Below, 32 T cell receptor beta chains from the same sample are listed, as sequenced in a study of shared clonotypes between healthy human individuals. TCRdb's table, derived via immunoSEQ multiplex PCR, lists solely in-frame clones and lacks some. The repertoire holds 2 million to 2.5 million clones, approximately 94% seen once, with roughly 1.1% in the top ten. The naive CD8 subset, CD45RO-negative cells positively selected for CCR7, excluded terminally differentiated effector memory CD45RA+ cells. The sequenced sample consisted of naive CD8+ T cells sorted from blood. Source of these receptors: a man between 18 and 29 years old in good health.

As for this clone: The sample has other DNA sequences that encode this CDR3 too. The chain joins TRBV27 to TRBJ2-1; TRBD2 might be the D (5 bases). CDR1 and CDR2 from the germline V gene are MNHEY and SMNVEV (reference sequence). This CDR3 has 15 amino acids. The ends were cut back, 2 bases at V and 3 bases at J, with 11 bases in the middle. The CDR3 reads CASSLSGEGYNEQFF. The CDR3 DNA follows: TGTGCCAGCAGTTTAAGCGGCGAGGGCTACAATGAGCAGTTCTTC.

This sequence joins TRBV6-5 and TRBJ1-5; 8 positions agree with TRBD1. The CDR3 consists of 13 residues. V lost 6 bases to trimming and J lost 6 bases; unmatched junction nucleotides: 4. Germline V gene data show CDR1 as MNHEY and CDR2 as SVGAGI. The CDR3 DNA follows: TGTGCCAGCAGGCTGGACAGGGTTCAGCCCCAGCATTTT. This gives the protein CASRLDRVQPQHF.

This rearrangement joins TRBV27 to TRBJ1-6; 9 bases are shared with TRBD1. There are 14 residues in the CDR3. The germline V gene encodes CDR1 MNHEY and CDR2 SMNVEV (reference sequence). V trimming: 7 bases; J trimming: 6 bases; junction bases outside the gene matches: 4. Written as DNA, the CDR3 is TGTGCCAGCACCTCGACAGGGGGTAATTCACCCCTCCACTTT. This translates into CASTSTGGNSPLHF.

V gene TRBV15 combines with J gene TRBJ1-4; 7 bases map to TRBD1. CDR3 length: 14 residues. V shed 1 base and J 8 bases; nucleotides not matched to a gene: 4. The V gene's germline CDR1 is LNHNV and CDR2 YYDKDF (reference sequence). In nucleotides, the CDR3 is TGTGCCACCAGCAGAGGTTGGGGACAGGAAAAACTGTTTTTT. This codes for CATSRGWGQEKLFF.

J is TRBJ2-7 and V is TRBV13; TRBD1 matches at 9 bases. The CDR3 runs 15 residues. The J segment lost 1 base and the V segment lost 5 bases, leaving 6 bases of the junction unmatched. The germline V gene encodes CDR1 PRHDT and CDR2 FYEKMQ (reference sequence). CDR3 nucleotides: TGTGCCAGCAGCCCACCGACAGGGGGGTCCTACGAGCAGTACTTC. It translates to CASSPPTGGSYEQYF.

This clone was counted only a few times. The identical CDR3 is also encoded by other nucleotide sequences in the sample. The gene calls are TRBV27 and TRBJ1-6; tentatively, D is TRBD1 (6 bases). Trimming removed 5 bases at V and 7 bases at J, with 12 bases between. This CDR3 spans 14 amino acids. CDR1 is MNHEY, CDR2 SMNVEV, per germline (reference sequence). CDR3 sequence (DNA): TGTGCCAGCAGTCCACAGGGAGGCAATTCACCCCTCCACTTT. Translation: CASSPQGGNSPLHF.

This clone occurred a few times. The rearrangement joins TRBV27 to TRBJ1-1; the D is unclear. V shed 6 bases and J shed 1 base, with 12 bases lying between them. Germline V CDR1 and CDR2: MNHEY, SMNVEV (reference sequence). The CDR3 length is 14 residues. The CDR3 bases are TGTGCCAGCAGACAACAAGGGCAGAACACTGAAGCTTTCTTT. It translates to CASRQQGQNTEAFF.

CDR3 sequence reads: CASSQETVGLAGDSYEQYF. The CDR3, as DNA: TGCGCCAGCAGCCAAGAGACCGTGGGGCTAGCGGGAGATAGCTACGAGCAGTACTTC. The rearrangement joins TRBV4-3 to TRBJ2-7; 10 bases align to TRBD2. Germline lookup yields CDR1 LGHNA and CDR2 YSLEER. With 0 bases clipped from V and 3 bases from J, the junction kept 14 bases outside the gene matches. CDR3 length: 19 residues.

The rearrangement links TRBV4-1 to TRBJ1-2, with 8 bases lining up with TRBD1. This CDR3 is built from 17 residues. V gave up 1 base and J gave up 2 bases; unmatched junction bases: 9. CDR1 is MGHRA and CDR2 is YSYEKL in the germline V gene. This CDR3 reads CASSQARTGLANYGYTF. CDR3 in DNA: TGCGCCAGCAGCCAAGCCCGGACAGGGTTGGCAAACTATGGCTACACCTTC.

V usage is TRBV6-1 and J usage is TRBJ2-7; no clear D. CDR3 length: 12 residues. Trimming removed 8 bases at V and 2 bases at J, with 10 bases between. Germline V gene data show CDR1 as MNHNS and CDR2 as SASEGT. Written as DNA, the CDR3 is TGTGCCAGCGGCTACCCGGCCTACGAGCAGTACTTC. This sequence encodes CASGYPAYEQYF.

The J gene is TRBJ2-3, the V gene TRBV27, with 7 positions matching TRBD2. This CDR3 has 14 residues. The V and J ends lost 7 bases and 0 bases, in that order; junction bases with no gene match: 4. Germline V gene sequence: CDR1 MNHEY, CDR2 SMNVEV (reference sequence). The CDR3 reads CASKAGTSTDTQYF. The CDR3 region has the DNA TGTGCCAGCAAAGCGGGGACTAGCACAGATACGCAGTATTTT.

The chain combines TRBV10-2 with TRBJ2-1; D remains ambiguous. The CDR3 covers 12 residues. Trimming left V 8 bases short and J 7 bases short, with 12 bases between. CDR1 WSHSY and CDR2 SAAADI come from the germline V gene. CDR3 bases: TGCGCCAGCGGGTCCCTCTGGAATGAGCAGTTCTTC. Its protein product is CASGSLWNEQFF.

The V gene is TRBV7-9, the J gene TRBJ1-6; D remains unclear. CDR1 SEHNR and CDR2 FQNEAQ come from the germline V gene (reference sequence). The V end was cut by 5 bases, the J end by 0 bases, with 8 bases between. The CDR3 loop spans 15 amino acids. CDR3 protein: CASSTTRSYNSPLHF. In nucleotides, the CDR3 is TGTGCCAGCAGCACGACTCGCTCCTATAATTCACCCCTCCACTTT.

The genes are TRBV4-1 and TRBJ2-7; perhaps TRBD1 as D (7 bases). Per germline, CDR1 MGHRA and CDR2 YSYEKL. Trimming left V 0 bases short and J 3 bases short, with 12 bases between. CDR3 size: 15 residues. CDR3 loop: CASSQESGGNYEQYF. The DNA of the CDR3 is TGCGCCAGCAGCCAAGAGTCAGGGGGGAACTACGAGCAGTACTTC.

With respect to this clone: Additional DNA sequences in this sample encode the identical CDR3. This CDR3 reads CASSVGDGYEQYF. The CDR3 region has the DNA TGTGCCAGCAGCGTCGGGGATGGCTACGAGCAGTACTTC. The gene calls are TRBV9 and TRBJ2-7, with D possibly TRBD2 on 5 matching bases. The CDR3 loop spans 13 amino acids. The germline CDR1 and CDR2 sequences are SGDLS and YYNGEE. Trimming shortened V by 2 bases and J by 3 bases, and 9 bases separated the two germline ends.

In its sample, this clone was seen a few times. The rearrangement joins TRBV10-2 to TRBJ1-1; no definite D call. CDR1 and CDR2 (germline): WSHSY, SAAADI. The V end was cut by 0 bases, the J end by 11 bases, with 13 bases between. The CDR3 contains 13 residues. CDR3 loop: CASSESRGRRAFF. CDR3 in DNA: TGCGCCAGCAGTGAGTCGCGGGGTCGGAGGGCTTTCTTT.

This chain connects TRBV7-8 to TRBJ2-1; 9 nucleotides align to TRBD1. The V gene end was trimmed by 6 bases and the J gene end by 9 bases; junction bases not matched to a gene: 12. The CDR3 runs 15 residues. The germline CDR1 and CDR2 sequences are SGHVS and FQNEAQ. The CDR3 loop is CASRNRDREVGEQFF. The CDR3 DNA follows: TGTGCCAGCAGAAACCGGGACAGGGAAGTAGGTGAGCAGTTCTTC.

This chain joins TRBV13 and TRBJ2-7; 9 bases agree with TRBD2. The CDR3 length is 19 residues. The junction had 21 bases not matched to a gene; V was cut back by 5 bases and J by 4 bases. Germline V CDR1 and CDR2: PRHDT, FYEKMQ (reference sequence). The CDR3: CASSPWATSGPLLEYEQYF. CDR3 DNA sequence: TGTGCCAGCAGCCCCTGGGCGACTAGCGGCCCCCTTTTGGAGTACGAGCAGTACTTC.

The V gene is TRBV2, the J gene TRBJ2-1, with TRBD2 matching 11 bases. V gave up 8 bases and J gave up 4 bases; unmatched junction bases: 7. Germline CDR1 is SNHLY and CDR2 is FYNNEI. This CDR3 contains 15 residues. CDR3 residues: CASALGLAEYNEQFF. CDR3 nucleotides: TGTGCCAGCGCCCTGGGACTAGCGGAATACAATGAGCAGTTCTTC.

This clone showed up just once. J is TRBJ2-7 and V is TRBV27; maybe TRBD1 (6 bases). The ends were cut back, 5 bases at V and 5 bases at J, with 25 bases in the middle. Germline values: CDR1 MNHEY, CDR2 SMNVEV (reference sequence). The CDR3 runs to 17 residues. CDR3 protein: CASSPSRGTGSMDEQYF. CDR3 coding DNA: TGTGCCAGCAGTCCTTCAAGGGGGACGGGTTCCATGGACGAGCAGTACTTC.

This chain connects TRBV7-9 to TRBJ2-1; tentative D call: TRBD2 (6 bases). This CDR3 has 14 amino acids. With 5 bases removed from V and 4 bases from J, the gap between germline ends came to 12 bases. Germline CDR1 reads SEHNR; CDR2 reads FQNEAQ (reference sequence). CDR3 amino acids: CASSPTAGYNEQFF. The CDR3 coding sequence is TGTGCCAGCAGCCCGACCGCGGGGTACAATGAGCAGTTCTTC.

This chain connects TRBV4-1 to TRBJ2-5, with D possibly TRBD2 on 6 matching bases. Matching the DNA end better, TRBJ2-7 makes the J call doubtful. This CDR3 has 14 amino acids. From germline, CDR1 is MGHRA and CDR2 YSYEKL. This CDR3 is CASSLPGTSYEQYF. For the CDR3, the DNA is TGCGCCAGCAGCCTACCCGGGACTTCCTACGAGCAGTACTTC.

Notes on this clone: Other DNA sequences of this sample code for an identical CDR3. The J gene is TRBJ1-2, the V gene TRBV29-1; D gene unclear. Trimming took 4 bases from V and 4 from J, leaving 7 bases between them. Per the germline V gene, CDR1 is SQVTM and CDR2 is ANQGSEA. The CDR3 consists of 11 residues. The CDR3: CSVGTVYGYTF. DNA of the CDR3: TGCAGCGTTGGGACCGTCTATGGCTACACCTTC.

This clone was seen a handful of times. The rearrangement joins TRBV2 to TRBJ1-2, with unresolved D. Trimming shortened V by 4 bases and J by 4 bases, and 7 bases separated the two germline ends. In germline, CDR1 is SNHLY, CDR2 FYNNEI. The length of the CDR3 is 12 residues. This CDR3 is CASSGSAYGYTF. CDR3 DNA: TGTGCCAGCAGTGGATCTGCCTATGGCTACACCTTC.

The chain joins TRBV7-3 to TRBJ2-7; D might be TRBD1 (5 bases). This CDR3 region has 14 residues. Trimming stripped 8 bases from V and 0 bases from J, with 14 bases between. Germline loops: CDR1 SGHTA, CDR2 FQGTGA. In DNA form, the CDR3 reads TGTGCCAGCGGTCAGGGAAGCAGCTCCTACGAGCAGTACTTC. It encodes CASGQGSSSYEQYF.

The rearrangement joins TRBV2 to TRBJ2-1; D unclear. Germline CDR1 and CDR2: SNHLY and FYNNEI. This CDR3 is 14 amino acids long. V lost 1 base and J lost 6, with 10 bases in between. The DNA of the CDR3 is TGTGCCAGCAGTGAAGGGCAGCTGGGCAATGAGCAGTTCTTC. Protein sequence: CASSEGQLGNEQFF.

The chain combines TRBV14 with TRBJ1-2; maybe TRBD1 (6 bases). V was pared by 8 bases and J by 4 bases, with 17 bases between. The CDR3 is made up of 14 amino acids. The germline V gene has CDR1 SGHDN and CDR2 FVKESK. CDR3 DNA sequence: TGTGCCAGCTCCGTACATGCAGGGGTCTATGGCTACACCTTC. Its translation: CASSVHAGVYGYTF.

A word on this clone: The same CDR3 arises from other DNA sequences in this sample as well. CDR3 sequence (DNA): TGTGCCAGCAGCTTAGAACATTACGAGCAGTACTTC. Its translation: CASSLEHYEQYF. The chain carries TRBV11-2 and TRBJ2-7; D is unclear. Germline V gene lookup returns CDR1 SGHAT and CDR2 FQNNGV. Trimming shortened V by 0 bases and J by 4 bases, and 4 bases separated the two germline ends. The CDR3 runs 12 residues.

With respect to this clone: Other DNA sequences of this sample code for an identical CDR3. The rearrangement uses TRBV28 and TRBJ2-1, with 7 bases identical to TRBD1. Per the germline V gene, CDR1 is MDHEN and CDR2 is SYDVKM. V dropped 5 bases and J dropped 0; count of bases not matched to a gene: 1. This CDR3 contains 14 residues. The CDR3 DNA sequence: TGTGCCAGCAGTGCAGGGGGCTCCTACAATGAGCAGTTCTTC. It encodes CASSAGGSYNEQFF.

This chain links TRBV9 with TRBJ2-3; D ambiguous. Trimming removed 2 bases from V and 6 bases from J, with 10 bases in between. There are 13 residues in the CDR3. Germline assignment: CDR1 SGDLS and CDR2 YYNGEE. This CDR3 is CASSVGSSDTQYF. For the CDR3, the DNA is TGTGCCAGCAGCGTCGGTAGTTCGGATACGCAGTATTTT.

The chain carries TRBV5-5 and TRBJ2-7; D ambiguous. This CDR3 comprises 16 residues. CDR1 and CDR2 (germline): SGHKS, YYEKEE (reference sequence). V was pared by 4 bases and J by 4 bases, with 21 bases between. This CDR3 reads CASSPNGSSELYEQYF. CDR3 coding DNA: TGTGCCAGCAGCCCCAATGGGTCCTCAGAACTTTACGAGCAGTACTTC. Drawing the rest from reference TRBV5-5 and TRBJ2-7, the complete variable domain is DAGVTQSPTHLIKTRGQQVTLRCSPISGHKSVSWYQQVLGQGPQFIFQYYEKEERGRGNFPDRFSARQFPNYSSELNVNALLLGDSALYLCASSPNGSSELYEQYFGPGTRLTVT.

This chain joins TRBV2 and TRBJ2-1, with 9 bases fitting TRBD2. CDR1 and CDR2 (germline): SNHLY, FYNNEI. This CDR3 is built from 16 residues. The junction had 6 bases not matched to a gene; V was cut back by 3 bases and J by 3 bases. This CDR3 is CASSDIAGVYYNEQFF. CDR3 nucleotides: TGTGCCAGCAGTGACATAGCGGGAGTATACTACAATGAGCAGTTCTTC.